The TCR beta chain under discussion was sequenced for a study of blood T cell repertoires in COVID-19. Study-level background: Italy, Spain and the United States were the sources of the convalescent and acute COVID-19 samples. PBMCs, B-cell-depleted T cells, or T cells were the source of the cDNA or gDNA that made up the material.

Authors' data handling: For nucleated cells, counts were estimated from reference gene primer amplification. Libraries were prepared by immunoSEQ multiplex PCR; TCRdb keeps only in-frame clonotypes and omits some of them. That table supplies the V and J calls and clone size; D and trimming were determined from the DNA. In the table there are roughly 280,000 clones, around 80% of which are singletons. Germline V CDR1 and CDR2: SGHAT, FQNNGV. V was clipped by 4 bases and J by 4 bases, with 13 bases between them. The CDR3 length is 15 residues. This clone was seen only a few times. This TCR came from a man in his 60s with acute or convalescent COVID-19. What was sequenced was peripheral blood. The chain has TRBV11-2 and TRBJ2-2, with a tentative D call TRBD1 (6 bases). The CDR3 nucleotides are TGTGCCAGCAGCTATTGGGGGCTAGGCACCGGGGAGCTGTTTTTT. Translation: CASSYWGLGTGELFF.